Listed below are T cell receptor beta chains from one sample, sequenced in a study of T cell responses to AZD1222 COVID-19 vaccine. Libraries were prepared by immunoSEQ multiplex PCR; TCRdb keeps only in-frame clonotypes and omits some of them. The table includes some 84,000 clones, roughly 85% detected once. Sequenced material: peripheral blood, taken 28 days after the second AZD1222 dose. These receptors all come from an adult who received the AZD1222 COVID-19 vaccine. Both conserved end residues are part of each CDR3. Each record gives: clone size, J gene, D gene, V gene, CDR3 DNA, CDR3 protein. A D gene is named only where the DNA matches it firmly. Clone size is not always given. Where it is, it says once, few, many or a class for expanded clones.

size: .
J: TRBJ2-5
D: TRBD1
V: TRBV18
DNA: TGTGCCAGCTCACCAAGGACAGGGAAAGAGACCCAGTACTTC
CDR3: CASSPRTGKETQYF

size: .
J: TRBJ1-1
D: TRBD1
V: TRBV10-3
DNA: TGTGCCATCAGTGATCCGACAGGGGAGAACACTGAAGCTTTCTTT
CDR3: CAISDPTGENTEAFF

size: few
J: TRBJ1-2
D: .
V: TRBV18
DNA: TGTGCCAGCTCACCTCGGGGGGACGGGAACTATGGCTACACCTTC
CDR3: CASSPRGDGNYGYTF

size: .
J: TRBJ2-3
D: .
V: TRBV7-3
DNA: TGTGCCAGCAGGCAGGCCTCGGGCACAGATACGCAGTATTTT
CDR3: CASRQASGTDTQYF

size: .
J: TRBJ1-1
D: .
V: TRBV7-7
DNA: TGTGCTAGCAGCGCTCAGGATAACACTGAAGCTTTCTTT
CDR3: CASSAQDNTEAFF

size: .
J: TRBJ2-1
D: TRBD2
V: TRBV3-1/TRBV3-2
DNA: TGTGCCAGCAGCCTCGGGACTAGCGGAGCATACAATGAGCAGTTCTTC
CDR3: CASSLGTSGAYNEQFF

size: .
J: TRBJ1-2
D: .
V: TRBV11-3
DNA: TGTGCCAGCAGCTTTAAGGGGGGTTGGGACTATGGCTACACCTTC
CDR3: CASSFKGGWDYGYTF

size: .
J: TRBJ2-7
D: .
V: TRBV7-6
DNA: TGTGCCAGCAGCCCTTTTTGGGGGGACTCCTACGAGCAGTACTTC
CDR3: CASSPFWGDSYEQYF

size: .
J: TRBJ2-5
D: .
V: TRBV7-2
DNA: TGTGCCAGCAGCTTAGCGGGCTTCCAAGAGACCCAGTACTTC
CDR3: CASSLAGFQETQYF

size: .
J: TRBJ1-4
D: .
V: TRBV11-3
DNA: TGTGCCAGCAGCGAGACCGGGGGAAAACTGTTTTTT
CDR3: CASSETGGKLFF

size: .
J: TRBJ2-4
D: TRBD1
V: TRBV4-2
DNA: TGTGCCAGCAGCCAAGAGGGGGACAGATTCCTTCGGGTCGCAAACATTCAGTACTTC
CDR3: CASSQEGDRFLRVANIQYF

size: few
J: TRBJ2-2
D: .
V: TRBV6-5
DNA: TGTGCCAGCGGAGATCCGAACACCGGGGAGCTGTTTTTT
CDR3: CASGDPNTGELFF

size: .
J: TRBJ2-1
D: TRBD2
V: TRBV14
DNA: TGTGCCAGCAGACGACTAGCGGAGTACAATGAGCAGTTCTTC
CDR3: CASRRLAEYNEQFF

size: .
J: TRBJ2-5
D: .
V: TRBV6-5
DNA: TGTGCCAGCAGGGGGCCTATCGATGAGACCCAGTACTTC
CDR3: CASRGPIDETQYF

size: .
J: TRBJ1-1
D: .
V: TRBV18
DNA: TGTGCCAGCTCACCACAAGGACAGAAGAACACTGAAGCTTTCTTT
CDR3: CASSPQGQKNTEAFF

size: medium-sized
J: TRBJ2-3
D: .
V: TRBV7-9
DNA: TGTGCCAGCAGCCGTGACGATACGCAGTATTTT
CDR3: CASSRDDTQYF